This TCR beta chain was captured in a study of blood T cell repertoires in COVID-19. Using immunoSEQ multiplex PCR, the repertoire was profiled, and TCRdb retains in-frame clones only, with some absent. Counted here are tens of thousands of clones, about nine tenths occurring once; the ten biggest clones make up 13% to 15%. This receptor was taken from a man aged 70 or older with acute or convalescent COVID-19. The material sequenced was peripheral blood.

The CDR3 is CASPEGQGYTGELFF. The CDR3 DNA reads TGTGCCAGCCCTGAGGGACAGGGTTATACCGGGGAGCTGTTTTTT. This chain connects TRBV11-2 to TRBJ2-2; TRBD1 agrees at 9 bases. The J segment lost 5 bases and the V segment lost 8 bases, leaving 9 bases of the junction unmatched. Germline lookup yields CDR1 SGHAT and CDR2 FQNNGV. The CDR3 has 15 residues.